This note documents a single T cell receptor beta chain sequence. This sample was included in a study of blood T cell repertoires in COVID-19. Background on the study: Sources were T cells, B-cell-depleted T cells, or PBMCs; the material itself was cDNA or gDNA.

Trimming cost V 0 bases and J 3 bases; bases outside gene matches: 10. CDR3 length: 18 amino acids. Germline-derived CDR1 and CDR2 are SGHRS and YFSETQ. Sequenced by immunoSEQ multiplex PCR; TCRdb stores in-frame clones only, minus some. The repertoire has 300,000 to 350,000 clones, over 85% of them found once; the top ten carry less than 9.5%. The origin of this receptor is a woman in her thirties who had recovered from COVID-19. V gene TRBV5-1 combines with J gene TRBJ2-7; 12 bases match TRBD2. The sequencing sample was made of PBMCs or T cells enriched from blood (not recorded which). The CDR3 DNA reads TGCGCCAGCAGCTTGGGTGCAACCCTAGCGGGAGGGGACTACGAGCAGTACTTC. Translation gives CASSLGATLAGGDYEQYF.